The 21 T cell receptor beta chains in this list originate from one sample, sequenced in a study of T cell responses to AZD1222 COVID-19 vaccine. The data were produced by immunoSEQ multiplex PCR, yet TCRdb's version contains in-frame clones alone and is incomplete. The sample comprises around 92,000 clones, about nine tenths of which are singletons, and roughly 10% rests with the top ten. This specimen was peripheral blood, taken on day 0 of AZD1222 vaccination. These receptors originate from an adult in good health.

The chain employs TRBV2 and TRBJ1-2; D uncertain. The CDR3 totals 14 residues. The V end lost 1 base, the J end lost 0 bases, and 6 bases lay between the germline ends. Looked up from germline, CDR1 is SNHLY and CDR2 is FYNNEI. Here the CDR3 DNA reads TGTGCCAGCAGTGAAGTGGGAGCTAACTATGGCTACACCTTC. Translation gives CASSEVGANYGYTF. Variable domain in full (rest from reference TRBV2 and TRBJ1-2): EPEVTQTPSHQVTQMGQEVILRCVPISNHLYFYWYRQILGQKVEFLVSFYNNEISEKSEIFDDQFSVERPDGSNFTLKIRSTKLEDSAMYFCASSEVGANYGYTFGSGTRLTVV.

CDR3 residues: CASSHVQNTEAFF. The CDR3 bases are TGTGCCAGCAGCCACGTACAGAACACTGAAGCTTTCTTT. The rearrangement joins TRBV3-1 (or the pseudogene TRBV3-2) to TRBJ1-1; no reliable D call. CDR1 is LGHDT, CDR2 YNNKEL, per germline (reference sequence). V lost 3 bases and J 1 base, leaving 6 bases between the germline ends. This CDR3 comprises 13 residues.

The chain uses TRBV19 and TRBJ1-1; no reliable D call. V was trimmed by 5 bases and J by 1 base, leaving 20 bases between them. Per germline, CDR1 LNHDA and CDR2 SQIVND (reference sequence). The CDR3 runs 17 residues. The chain's CDR3 is CASSPGQIGFSNTEAFF. The CDR3 bases are TGTGCCAGTAGTCCGGGCCAGATTGGTTTTTCGAACACTGAAGCTTTCTTT.

The CDR3 loop reads CARTGVNYGYTF. The CDR3 region has the DNA TGTGCTAGGACGGGGGTTAACTATGGCTACACCTTC. The rearrangement uses TRBV12-5 and TRBJ1-2, with a weak D call TRBD1 (5 bases). Trimming stripped 9 bases from V and 1 base from J, with 9 bases between. This CDR3 region has 12 residues. The V gene's germline CDR1 is LGHNT and CDR2 FRNRAP.

This clone was seen a single time. The CDR3 region has the DNA TGTGCCAGCAGCTTAGGAGTTGGCCACCAGTACTTC. The encoded protein is CASSLGVGHQYF. This chain uses TRBV7-2 with TRBJ2-7; D not certain. Germline V CDR1 and CDR2: SGHTA, FQGNSA. The germline V and J ends were trimmed by 1 base and 10 bases, with 11 bases remaining between them. The CDR3 runs 12 residues.

V is TRBV3-1 (or the pseudogene TRBV3-2) and J is TRBJ2-7, with 12 bases identical to TRBD2. Germline CDR1 is LGHDT and CDR2 is YNNKEL (reference sequence). This CDR3 contains 16 residues. V shed 5 bases and J 1 base; nucleotides not matched to a gene: 6. This CDR3 is CASSKMGLAGSYEQYF. CDR3 bases: TGTGCCAGCAGCAAAATGGGACTAGCGGGTTCCTACGAGCAGTACTTC.

The chain couples TRBV19 to TRBJ1-2; D not certain. V shed 5 bases and J shed 5 bases, with 21 bases lying between them. Germline assignment: CDR1 LNHDA and CDR2 SQIVND (reference sequence). The CDR3 is 16 amino acids. CDR3 region: CASSLPEMGSGYGYTF. The CDR3 DNA is TGTGCCAGTAGTCTTCCTGAGATGGGGAGTGGGTATGGCTACACCTTC.

The rearrangement joins TRBV5-8 to TRBJ1-5, with D uncertain. Looked up from germline, CDR1 is SGHTS and CDR2 is YDEGEE. CDR3 length equals 12 residues. The V end was cut by 1 base, the J end by 7 bases, with 6 bases between. The CDR3 DNA is TGTGCCAGCAGCTTGAGTTGGCAGCCCCAGCATTTT. It encodes CASSLSWQPQHF.

The chain has TRBV4-1 and TRBJ1-1; the match to TRBD1 covers 9 bases. CDR1 and CDR2 from the germline V gene are MGHRA and YSYEKL. CDR3 length equals 15 residues. Trimming cost V 6 bases and J 2 bases; bases outside gene matches: 7. CDR3 sequence: CASRPGQGPNTEAFF. The CDR3 DNA sequence: TGCGCCAGCAGACCAGGACAGGGGCCTAACACTGAAGCTTTCTTT.

The rearrangement joins TRBV6-5 to TRBJ1-4; TRBD1 is a possible D gene (6 bases). The germline gives CDR1 MNHEY, CDR2 SVGAGI. V was trimmed by 3 bases and J by 10 bases, leaving 18 bases between them. There are 15 residues in the CDR3. The CDR3 reads CASSYSGVRVGKLFF. The CDR3 DNA is TGTGCCAGCAGTTATTCAGGGGTGCGTGTGGGAAAACTGTTTTTT.

This rearrangement joins TRBV19 to TRBJ1-1; D is unresolved. The CDR3 totals 14 residues. Between the trimmed V and J ends, which lost 5 bases and 1 base, there was a span of 11 bases. Germline V gives CDR1 LNHDA, CDR2 SQIVND (reference sequence). CDR3 in amino acids: CASSQRWGNTEAFF. The CDR3 nucleotides read TGTGCCAGTAGTCAACGTTGGGGGAACACTGAAGCTTTCTTT.

The chain recombines TRBV5-1 with TRBJ2-7, with TRBD2 identical over 13 bases. Trimming at V came to 4 bases and at J to 5 bases, leaving 6 bases not matched to a gene. Germline V lookup: CDR1 SGHRS, CDR2 YFSETQ. CDR3 length equals 15 residues. The CDR3 DNA is TGCGCCAGCAGCCTGACTGGACTAGCGGGAGACGAGCAGTACTTC. Translation: CASSLTGLAGDEQYF.

The sample holds one count of this clone. This chain uses TRBV11-2 with TRBJ1-6, with 10 bases aligning to TRBD1. V was pared by 5 bases and J by 9 bases, with 7 bases of the junction left unmatched. Per the germline V gene, CDR1 is SGHAT and CDR2 is FQNNGV. The CDR3 sequence is 15 residues long. The chain's CDR3 is CASSVGTGVGSPLHF. Written as DNA, the CDR3 is TGTGCCAGCAGCGTGGGGACAGGGGTGGGTTCACCCCTCCACTTT.

The V call is TRBV5-3, the J call TRBJ2-3; 11 bases line up with TRBD2. TRBV5-3 is identified as an open reading frame with a role that is uncertain. V shed 4 bases, J shed 6 bases, and the junction held 10 bases outside the gene matches. This CDR3 region has 16 residues. The CDR3 DNA reads TGTGCCAGAAGCACCGTAGCGGGAGGGAGAAGGGATACGCAGTATTTT. Translated, it gives CARSTVAGGRRDTQYF.

This chain uses TRBV7-3 with TRBJ2-3, with a weak D call TRBD2 (6 bases). Looked up from germline, CDR1 is SGHTA and CDR2 is FQGTGA. V lost 2 bases, J lost 1 base, and 7 bases lay in between. This CDR3 is 14 amino acids long. The CDR3 region is CASSLWGGTDTQYF. The CDR3 DNA sequence: TGTGCCAGCAGCTTATGGGGGGGCACAGATACGCAGTATTTT.

The chain is built from TRBV6-5 and TRBJ1-5; D is unresolved. The germline V gene has CDR1 MNHEY and CDR2 SVGAGI. This CDR3 is 14 amino acids long. V dropped 7 bases and J dropped 9 bases, with 19 bases sitting between them. CDR3 sequence: CASMAVAAVPPQHF. The CDR3 DNA follows: TGTGCCAGCATGGCAGTGGCTGCGGTTCCGCCCCAGCATTTT.

The chain recombines TRBV30 with TRBJ2-7; D not certain. This CDR3 is built from 11 residues. V lost 4 bases and J 6 bases, leaving 10 bases between the germline ends. CDR1 and CDR2 (germline): GTSNPN, SVGIG (reference sequence). CDR3 loop: CAWTPGVEQYF. For the CDR3, the DNA is TGTGCCTGGACCCCGGGTGTCGAGCAGTACTTC.

The chain carries TRBV7-3 and TRBJ2-6; possibly TRBD2 for D (6 bases). The CDR3 runs to 17 residues. Germline assignment: CDR1 SGHTA and CDR2 FQGTGA. V was pared by 1 base and J by 2 bases, with 12 bases between. CDR3 protein: CASSLNGGGAGANVLTF. The CDR3 DNA is TGTGCCAGCAGCTTAAACGGGGGAGGAGCTGGGGCCAACGTCCTGACTTTC.

V and J are TRBV21-1 and TRBJ1-2; TRBD1, the D gene given by the table, was not confirmed from the DNA. TRBV21-1 is deemed a pseudogene. The CDR3 spans 14 residues. This CDR3 reads CASTLGQGYYGYTF. For the CDR3, the DNA is TGTGCCAGCACCTTGGGGCAGGGATACTATGGCTACACCTTC.

The chain employs TRBV7-2 and TRBJ1-6; 8 bases map to TRBD1. The CDR3 covers 15 residues. With V trimmed by 7 bases and J by 10 bases, 12 bases remained unmatched. From germline, CDR1 is SGHTA and CDR2 FQGNSA. CDR3 loop: CASNSFPQGGSPLHF. CDR3 nucleotides: TGTGCCAGCAACTCTTTCCCACAGGGGGGATCACCCCTCCACTTT. Based on the CDR3 plus reference TRBV7-2 and TRBJ1-6, the full variable domain is GAGVSQSPSNKVTEKGKDVELRCDPISGHTALYWYRQSLGQGLEFLIYFQGNSAPDKSGLPSDRFSAERTGGSVSTLTIQRTQQEDSAVYLCASNSFPQGGSPLHFGNGTRLTVT.

This chain connects TRBV2 to TRBJ2-5; no clear D. Trimming took off 4 bases at V and 1 base at J, with 10 bases between the two ends. The CDR3 extends over 14 amino acids. The germline V gene has CDR1 SNHLY and CDR2 FYNNEI. CDR3 bases: TGTGCCAGCAGTGGGCTACGGTTCCAAGAGACCCAGTACTTC. It encodes CASSGLRFQETQYF. Combining the CDR3 with reference TRBV2 and TRBJ2-5 gives the whole variable domain EPEVTQTPSHQVTQMGQEVILRCVPISNHLYFYWYRQILGQKVEFLVSFYNNEISEKSEIFDDQFSVERPDGSNFTLKIRSTKLEDSAMYFCASSGLRFQETQYFGPGTRLLVL.